The 25 T cell receptor beta chains below come from one sample, sequenced in a study of radiotherapy plus CTLA-4 blockade in lung cancer. TCRdb keeps only in-frame clones here, not all; method: immunoSEQ multiplex PCR. Here the sample spans more than 50,000 clones, approximately 76% being singletons. This specimen consisted of peripheral blood, obtained from a patient treated with radiotherapy plus ipilimumab. The receptors stem from a human donor with non-small cell lung cancer who had a complete response to radiotherapy plus ipilimumab.

This rearrangement joins TRBV12-5 to TRBJ1-5; 7 bases are a match to TRBD1. After removal of 6 bases from V and 4 bases from J, the junction contained 9 bases not matched to a gene. Germline V gene lookup returns CDR1 LGHNT and CDR2 FRNRAP. The CDR3 covers 15 residues. Here the CDR3 reads CASGRMTGSNQPQHF. CDR3 nucleotides: TGTGCTAGTGGCCGTATGACAGGGTCGAATCAGCCCCAGCATTTT.

This clone has just one count. This chain connects TRBV27 to TRBJ1-1, with 8 bases identical to TRBD1. There are 13 residues in the CDR3. The junction had 9 bases not matched to a gene; V was cut back by 5 bases and J by 10 bases. Germline loops: CDR1 MNHEY, CDR2 SMNVEV (reference sequence). CDR3 amino acids: CASSTGSGQGAFF. The CDR3 DNA reads TGTGCCAGCAGTACCGGATCTGGACAGGGAGCTTTCTTT.

Details on this clone: One junction end disagrees with the germline gene, perhaps due to a read error. This chain connects TRBV19 to TRBJ2-1; TRBD1 matches 8 bases. The germline V gene has CDR1 LNHDA and CDR2 SQIVND (reference sequence). CDR3 size: 13 residues. The CDR3: CAGSITGGNEQFF. In DNA form, the CDR3 reads TGTGCCGGTAGTATAACAGGGGGCAATGAGCAGTTCTTC.

This clone was found a few times. This rearrangement joins TRBV6-7 to TRBJ1-5, with 9 bases matching TRBD1. TRBV6-7 is sorted into the ORF group, with uncertain function. This CDR3 has 15 amino acids. V trimming: 6 bases; J trimming: 7 bases; junction bases outside the gene matches: 10. CDR3 region: CASSQRTGEWQPQHF. CDR3 DNA sequence: TGTGCCAGCAGCCAGAGGACAGGGGAGTGGCAGCCCCAGCATTTT.

The chain combines TRBV5-1 with TRBJ1-1, with unresolved D. This CDR3 spans 14 amino acids. Germline assignment: CDR1 SGHRS and CDR2 YFSETQ. The V and J ends lost 0 bases and 2 bases respectively, with 8 bases between them. Here the CDR3 DNA reads TGCGCCAGCAGCTTGGAGGGAGCAAACACTGAAGCTTTCTTT. Translated, it gives CASSLEGANTEAFF.

CDR3 residues: CASSYDRTRDEQYF. The CDR3 nucleotides read TGTGCCAGCAGTTATGACAGGACTAGGGACGAGCAGTACTTC. This rearrangement joins TRBV6-5 to TRBJ2-7; a possible D gene is TRBD2 (7 bases). V dropped 3 bases and J dropped 5 bases, with 14 bases sitting between them. The CDR3 covers 14 residues. CDR1 and CDR2 (germline): MNHEY, SVGAGI.

J is TRBJ2-1 and V is TRBV5-1, with D perhaps TRBD1 (5 bases). Germline loops: CDR1 SGHRS, CDR2 YFSETQ. The V and J ends lost 3 bases and 1 base respectively, with 14 bases between them. This CDR3 has 16 residues. The CDR3 bases are TGCGCCAGCAGCTCCGGAAAGACAGCTTCCTACAATGAGCAGTTCTTC. It specifies CASSSGKTASYNEQFF.

The chain carries TRBV2 and TRBJ1-1; 7 bases are a match to TRBD1. CDR3 length: 13 residues. CDR1 and CDR2 from the germline V gene are SNHLY and FYNNEI. The V gene end was trimmed by 1 base and the J gene end by 8 bases; junction bases not matched to a gene: 4. In nucleotides, the CDR3 is TGTGCCAGCAGTGAAGTACAGGGGAAGGAAGCTTTCTTT. Amino acids: CASSEVQGKEAFF.

This chain joins TRBV6-1 and TRBJ2-7; the match to TRBD2 covers 11 bases. V was pared by 7 bases and J by 3 bases, with 2 bases of the junction left unmatched. The CDR3 spans 13 residues. Germline V lookup: CDR1 MNHNS, CDR2 SASEGT. CDR3 in amino acids: CASTGTSGYEQYF. In DNA form, the CDR3 reads TGTGCCAGCACTGGGACTAGCGGCTACGAGCAGTACTTC.

The chain joins TRBV5-6 to TRBJ2-1, with 8 bases aligning to TRBD2. The germline CDR1 and CDR2 sequences are SGHDT and YYEEEE. The trim removed 1 base at V and 2 bases at J, leaving 5 bases unmatched. This CDR3 contains 16 residues. Here the CDR3 DNA reads TGTGCCAGCAGCTTGCTCGGGCGGGGGGCCTACAATGAGCAGTTCTTC. Translation gives CASSLLGRGAYNEQFF.

The V and J genes are TRBV6-6 and TRBJ2-1; 9 nucleotides agree with TRBD2. This CDR3 is 15 amino acids long. J was trimmed by 9 bases and V by 6 bases; bases with no gene match: 12. CDR1 is MNHNY and CDR2 is SVGAGI in the germline V gene (reference sequence). CDR3 bases: TGTGCCAGCAGCCCCCTTGGGGCTAGCGGGGCTGAGCAGTTCTTC. It codes for CASSPLGASGAEQFF.

The V and J genes are TRBV5-1 and TRBJ2-7; no reliable D call. Trimming cost V 0 bases and J 5 bases, with 9 bases left between them. This CDR3 comprises 13 residues. Per germline, CDR1 SGHRS and CDR2 YFSETQ. As DNA, the CDR3 is TGCGCCAGCAGCTTGGTAACCCGGGACGAGCAGTACTTC. It encodes CASSLVTRDEQYF.

This clone has just one count. The chain uses TRBV6-5 and TRBJ2-3, with D uncertain. The length of the CDR3 is 14 residues. V was trimmed by 2 bases and J by 8 bases, leaving 14 bases between them. Germline-derived CDR1 and CDR2 are MNHEY and SVGAGI. CDR3 coding DNA: TGTGCCAGCAGTTACAGTCCAGGTTGGCCTACGCAGTATTTT. This translates into CASSYSPGWPTQYF.

The CDR3 loop is CASSHRTSGRTKNIQYF. DNA of the CDR3: TGTGCCAGCAGCCACCGGACTAGCGGGAGAACCAAAAACATTCAGTACTTC. The J gene is TRBJ2-4, the V gene TRBV14; TRBD2 matches at 13 bases. This CDR3 has 17 residues. The junction had 4 bases not matched to a gene; V was cut back by 3 bases and J by 2 bases. Per the germline V gene, CDR1 is SGHDN and CDR2 is FVKESK. The whole variable domain, filled in from reference TRBV14 and TRBJ2-4, reads EAGVTQFPSHSVIEKGQTVTLRCDPISGHDNLYWYRRVMGKEIKFLLHFVKESKQDESGMPNNRFLAERTGGTYSTLKVQPAELEDSGVYFCASSHRTSGRTKNIQYFGAGTRLSVL.

This chain connects TRBV5-6 to TRBJ2-5; D remains unclear. CDR3 size: 14 residues. The germline V gene has CDR1 SGHDT and CDR2 YYEEEE. V lost 4 bases to trimming and J lost 0 bases, with 10 bases between them. The DNA of the CDR3 is TGTGCCAGCAGCCGAAGACTGGACCAAGAGACCCAGTACTTC. Protein sequence: CASSRRLDQETQYF.

The rearrangement links TRBV6-1 to TRBJ2-6; 7 bases are a match to TRBD1. V dropped 4 bases and J dropped 2; count of bases not matched to a gene: 2. The CDR3 has 15 amino acids. In germline, CDR1 is MNHNS, CDR2 SASEGT. The CDR3 sequence is CASSAGTAGANVLTF. CDR3 DNA sequence: TGTGCCAGCAGTGCCGGGACAGCTGGGGCCAACGTCCTGACTTTC.

The chain joins TRBV9 to TRBJ2-1; no firm D call. Germline V gene sequence: CDR1 SGDLS, CDR2 YYNGEE. CDR3 length equals 14 residues. The V and J ends lost 4 bases and 2 bases respectively, with 10 bases between them. The DNA of the CDR3 is TGTGCCAGCAGCTCCCGCGAAACCTACAATGAGCAGTTCTTC. Amino acids: CASSSRETYNEQFF.

J is TRBJ2-3 and V is TRBV5-1; TRBD2 matches at 10 bases. Germline V CDR1 and CDR2: SGHRS, YFSETQ. The junction had 2 bases not matched to a gene; V was cut back by 2 bases and J by 5 bases. The CDR3 totals 14 residues. The CDR3 region is CASSFGTSVDTQYF. In nucleotides, the CDR3 is TGCGCCAGCAGCTTTGGGACTAGCGTAGATACGCAGTATTTT.

This rearrangement joins TRBV7-2 to TRBJ2-5; no definite D call. Judging by the DNA end, TRBJ2-7 fits better; the J call may be wrong. CDR1 and CDR2 from the germline V gene are SGHTA and FQGNSA. The CDR3 is 17 residues long. The CDR3 sequence: CASSLAAAWASSYEQYF. CDR3 in DNA: TGTGCCAGCAGCTTAGCTGCAGCGTGGGCTAGCTCCTACGAGCAGTACTTC.

The J gene is TRBJ1-1, the V gene TRBV7-9; D is unresolved. From germline, CDR1 is SEHNR and CDR2 FQNEAQ (reference sequence). V shed 2 bases and J shed 1 base, with 5 bases lying between them. The CDR3 has 13 amino acids. CDR3 region: CASSLLANTEAFF. Written as DNA, the CDR3 is TGTGCCAGCAGCTTATTAGCGAACACTGAAGCTTTCTTT.

This chain links TRBV28 with TRBJ2-6; TRBD1 might be the D (6 bases). With 6 bases removed from V and 1 base from J, the gap between germline ends came to 13 bases. Per the germline V gene, CDR1 is MDHEN and CDR2 is SYDVKM. This CDR3 spans 16 amino acids. The CDR3 here is CASRPWDISGANVLTF. The CDR3 bases are TGTGCCAGCAGGCCCTGGGACATATCTGGGGCCAACGTCCTGACTTTC.

The rearrangement links TRBV18 to TRBJ2-6, with TRBD1 identical over 12 bases. Losses at the gene ends were 6 bases for V and 2 bases for J; bases not matched to a gene: 5. This CDR3 region has 17 residues. Germline V gives CDR1 KGHSH, CDR2 LQKENI. This chain's CDR3 is CASSSGTGGAGANVLTF. In DNA, the CDR3 is TGTGCCAGCTCGTCCGGGACAGGGGGCGCTGGGGCCAACGTCCTGACTTTC.

On this clone: An end of the junction does not agree with germline; a read error may underlie this. The chain recombines TRBV27 with TRBJ2-5, with a weak D call TRBD2 (7 bases). The DNA end is a closer match to TRBJ2-7, so the J assignment may be wrong. CDR1 is MNHEY and CDR2 is SMNVEV in the germline V gene (reference sequence). CDR3 length: 15 amino acids. Written as DNA, the CDR3 is TGTGTCAGCAGTTTAGATAGGGGGGGGACCTACGAGCAGTACTTC. Translation gives CVSSLDRGGTYEQYF.

In its sample, this clone ranks as medium-sized (0.01 to 0.1%). This chain joins TRBV6-1 and TRBJ1-5; D is ambiguous. Germline lookup yields CDR1 MNHNS and CDR2 SASEGT. V lost 2 bases and J lost 13, with 15 bases in between. The CDR3 length is 13 residues. The CDR3 sequence: CASSESSRNQQHF. CDR3 DNA sequence: TGTGCCAGCAGTGAAAGTAGCAGAAACCAACAGCATTTT.

This clone was seen only a few times. This chain connects TRBV15 to TRBJ1-2; tentative D call: TRBD1 (5 bases). V was shortened by 5 bases and J by 4 bases, with 11 bases between the two germline ends. Germline V lookup: CDR1 LNHNV, CDR2 YYDKDF (reference sequence). There are 13 residues in the CDR3. The CDR3 protein is CATSPRTGYGYTF. The CDR3 DNA sequence: TGTGCCACCAGCCCTCGCACAGGCTATGGCTACACCTTC. The complete variable domain, with remaining parts taken from reference TRBV15 and TRBJ1-2, reads DAMVIQNPRYQVTQFGKPVTLSCSQTLNHNVMYWYQQKSSQAPKLLFHYYDKDFNNEADTPDNFQSRRPNTSFCFLDIRSPGLGDTAMYLCATSPRTGYGYTFGSGTRLTVV.